This T cell receptor beta chain was found in a study of T cells in localized non-small cell lung cancer. The length of the CDR3 is 16 residues. V was pared by 10 bases and J by 4 bases, with 15 bases of the junction left unmatched. CDR1 and CDR2 (germline): MDHEN, SYDVKM. TCRdb keeps only in-frame clones here, not all; method: immunoSEQ multiplex PCR. The data show about 74,000 clones, around 84% seen once. This receptor was taken from a female donor over 55 with stage I lung adenocarcinoma. The starting material was peripheral blood, obtained before any cancer treatment. This chain uses TRBV28 with TRBJ2-2, with 7 nucleotides matching TRBD2. CDR3 region: CATRDEGGRSTGELFF. CDR3 bases: TGTGCCACCCGGGACGAGGGAGGGAGAAGCACCGGGGAGCTGTTTTTT. Complete variable domain (other parts from reference TRBV28 and TRBJ2-2): DVKVTQSSRYLVKRTGEKVFLECVQDMDHENMFWYRQDPGLGLRLIYFSYDVKMKEKGDIPEGYSVSREKKERFSLILESASTNQTSMYLCATRDEGGRSTGELFFGEGSRLTVL.